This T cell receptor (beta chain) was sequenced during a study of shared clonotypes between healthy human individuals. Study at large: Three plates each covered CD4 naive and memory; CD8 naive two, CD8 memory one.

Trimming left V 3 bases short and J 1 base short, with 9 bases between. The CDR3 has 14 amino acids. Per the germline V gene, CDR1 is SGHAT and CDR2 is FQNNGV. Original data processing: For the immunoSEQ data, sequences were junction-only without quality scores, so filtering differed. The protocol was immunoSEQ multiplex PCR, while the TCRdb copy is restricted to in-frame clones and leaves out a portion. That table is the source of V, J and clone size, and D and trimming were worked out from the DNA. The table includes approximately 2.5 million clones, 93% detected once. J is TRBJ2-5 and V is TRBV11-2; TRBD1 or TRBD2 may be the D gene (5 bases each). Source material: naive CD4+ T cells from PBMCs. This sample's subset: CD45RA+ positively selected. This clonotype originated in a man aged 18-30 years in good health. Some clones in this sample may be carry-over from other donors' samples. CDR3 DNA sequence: TGTGCCAGCAGCTTGGGGACCCTCCAAGAGACCCAGTACTTC. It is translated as CASSLGTLQETQYF.